This TCR beta chain was found in a study of T cells in Graves' hyperthyroidism and ophthalmopathy. RNA transcripts provided the source from which TCR beta CDR3 regions were amplified. An initial round of RT-PCR targeting the TCR CDR3 relied on the HTBI primer set. TCRdb analysed the multiplex PCR reads with MiXCR anew, one entry per CDR3 protein. The sample gives 690,000 or so distinct CDR3 sequences, approximately 18% of which show up once; over 15% is in the top ten. For the diagnoses, clinical symptoms, serum thyroxine and TRAb, thyroid ultrasound and orbital computed tomography were used. Germline V gene lookup returns CDR1 KGHSH and CDR2 LQKENI. The ends were cut back, 3 bases at V and 7 bases at J, with 13 bases in the middle. The CDR3 sequence is 14 residues long. This clonotype appeared many times.

The J gene is TRBJ2-1, the V gene TRBV18, with TRBD1 as a possible D gene (6 bases). Specimen: blood. This TCR was sampled from a woman aged 45 to 65 with Graves' hyperthyroidism that later progressed to Graves' ophthalmopathy. This CDR3 is CASSPAGESNEQFF. CDR3 nucleotides: TGTGCCAGCTCACCGGCAGGGGAGTCTAATGAGCAGTTCTTC.